What follows is one T cell receptor beta chain and its context. In its sample, this clone was seen a few times. The antigen this receptor binds is unknown. Base qualities are missing; no much larger clone stands one base away. This entry is derived from a study of graft-versus-host responses after intestinal transplantation (dated by TCRdb to about 2021). Study-wide context: Recipients received multivisceral, liver-intestinal, or isolated intestinal transplants. Every recipient was given anti-thymocyte globulin induction, followed by about three years of maintenance tacrolimus and steroids. Bulk TCR-beta CDR3 sequencing was used to track graft-versus-host and host-versus-graft alloreactive T cell clones in the graft, circulation and bone marrow after intestinal transplantation. To identify alloreactive clones, pre-transplant mixed lymphocyte reaction products were sequenced and then compared with unstimulated pre-transplant donor and recipient T cells. The cohort enrolled 24 intestinal transplant recipients, one of whom was a retransplant, and a few patients without pretransplant specimens were excluded. A peak of at least 4% donor T cells among recipient peripheral blood mononuclear cells was the definition used for donor T cell macrochimerism. Instead of going to the commercial service, samples from a few later patients were sequenced in-house on an Illumina MiSeq and processed with MiXCR. Study-wide conclusions, independent of this receptor: The conclusions were limited by the relatively low number and heterogeneity of the intestinal transplant patients. In patients with donor T cell macrochimerism, the allografts had high GvH to HvG T cell clonal ratios. GvH clones were detected in recipient bone marrow, and some of these GvH clones were observed earlier in ileal mucosa or blood, consistent with an intestinal mucosal origin. Early after transplant, peak levels of circulating GvH clones were found to be associated with declines in HvG clones.

Blood samples were collected up to 4 times in the first month after transplant and then at least monthly when available. The library was obtained by the immunoSEQ multiplex PCR assay. Adaptive Biotechnologies carried out high-throughput TCR-beta CDR3 sequencing of genomic DNA for most patients. As for how the authors treated the data: Adaptive's ImmunoSEQ software supplied the TCR sequencing data for around 17 patients, while MiXCR and VDJtools were used to process a few other patients. Because the origin of CDR3 nucleotide sequences shared between donor and recipient could not be assigned, those sequences were removed. To be classed as alloreactive, a clone needed at least 2-fold expansion over unstimulated cells and a minimum CFSE-low frequency of 0.002% (template counts) or 0.001% (read counts). Mappable clones were those detected in sequenced pre-transplant spleen, lymph node, or MLR CFSE-low populations of the donor or recipient. Cumulative frequency of alloreactive clones was calculated as a percentage of all sequences weighted by copy number. This immuneACCESS table, as held by TCRdb, lists in-frame sequences with V and J called but not all clones. Of the missing ones, under half trace to an unresolved V gene in checked studies; the others have no known cause. From that table come the V and J calls and clone size; the DNA was used to work out D and trimming. Recorded for this sample are about 9,800 clones; about 93% of them occurred a single time. The ten largest clones add up to 2% to 2.5% of the sample.

The sequenced sample was PBMCs, obtained just over 42 days after intestinal transplant. This clonotype was obtained from a human patient who received an intestinal transplant, so some T cells may come from the graft donor.

The sequenced DNA: TGTGCCAGCAGCTCACCCCCGGATGCACAAGAGACCCAGTACTTC. This encodes CASSSPPDAQETQYF. Here the chain combines TRBV5-5 and TRBJ2-5, with the D gene not confidently named. The V end loses 3 bases and the J end loses 2 bases, and a stretch of 14 bases separates them. From the cysteine up to the phenylalanine, the CDR3 has a length of 15 residues. The DNA shown is the 45-base CDR3, in frame from base 1. The CDR1 and CDR2 encoded by the germline V gene (reference sequence) are SGHKS and YYEKEE.